This T cell receptor (beta chain) was profiled in a study of vaccination effects on CD4 cells after COVID-19. The study, taken as a whole, reports: From healthy vaccinees, only 1 of 255 vaccine-induced clones also reacted to common cold coronaviruses.

V shed 6 bases and J 6 bases; nucleotides not matched to a gene: 6. In germline, CDR1 is MNHNY, CDR2 SVGAGI (reference sequence). The CDR3 length is 13 residues. ViraFEST used viral peptide pools to expand antigen-specific CD4+ T cells before sequencing. Subsequent to a culture period of approximately 11 days, CD4+ T cells were isolated. Neither prior SARS-CoV-2 infection nor positive nucleocapsid antibodies were present in the vaccine recipients. As to this clone: Its antigen is not known.

The table came from immunoSEQ multiplex PCR; TCRdb's copy has only in-frame clones and leaves some out. The sample contains under 75,000 clones, 80% of which appear only once. This sequence originates from a human donor who received a COVID-19 vaccine. The chain links TRBV6-6 to TRBJ2-7, with 9 bases lining up with TRBD1. Sequenced material: CD4+ T cells from PBMCs cultured with SARS-CoV-2 spike peptides, taken before COVID-19 vaccination. CDR3 in DNA: TGTGCCAGCAGAACCGGGACAGGGCTCGAGCAGTACGTC. It encodes CASRTGTGLEQYV.